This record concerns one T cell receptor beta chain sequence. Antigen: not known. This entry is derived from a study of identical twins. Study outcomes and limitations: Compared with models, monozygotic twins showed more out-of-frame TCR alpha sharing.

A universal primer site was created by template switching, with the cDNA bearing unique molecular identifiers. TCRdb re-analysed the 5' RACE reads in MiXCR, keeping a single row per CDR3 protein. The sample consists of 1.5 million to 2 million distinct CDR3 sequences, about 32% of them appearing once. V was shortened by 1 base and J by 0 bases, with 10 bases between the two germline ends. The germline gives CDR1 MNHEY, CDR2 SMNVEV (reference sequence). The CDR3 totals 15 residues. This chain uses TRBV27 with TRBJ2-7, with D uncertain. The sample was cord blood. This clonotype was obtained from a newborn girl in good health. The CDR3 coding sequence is TGTGCCAGCAGTTTATTTGCAGAAAGCTCCTACGAGCAGTACTTC. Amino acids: CASSLFAESSYEQYF.